This T cell receptor (beta chain) was recovered during a study of blood T cell repertoires in COVID-19. Study details: The United States, Italy and Spain were the sources of the acute and convalescent COVID-19 samples. T cells, B-cell-depleted T cells, or PBMCs supplied cDNA or gDNA.

This clone appeared a few times. As handled by the study authors: The assay estimated nucleated cells by amplifying reference gene primers. Profiling relied on immunoSEQ multiplex PCR, and the TCRdb table lists in-frame clones only, not all of them. V, J and clone size derive from that table, while D and trimming were established from the DNA sequence. The sample yields roughly 110,000 clones, about three quarters seen once. V dropped 5 bases and J dropped 5 bases, with 12 bases sitting between them. The germline gives CDR1 SNHLY, CDR2 FYNNEI. CDR3 length: 13 amino acids. The J gene is TRBJ1-2, the V gene TRBV2, with D uncertain. This sequence originates from a man aged 65-85 years with acute or convalescent COVID-19. Sample: peripheral blood. Written as DNA, the CDR3 is TGTGCCAGCAGTTCAGGCACGGATTATGGCTACACCTTC. This gives the protein CASSSGTDYGYTF.